What follows describes a single TCR beta chain. All enrollees were about 18 to 100 years old and from fewer than 25 US areas. It was within 2 weeks before study entry that exposed participants met a COVID-19 case. Sequenced by immunoSEQ multiplex PCR; TCRdb stores in-frame clones only, minus some. This table has about 200,000 clones, less than 90% appearing once. This sample is drawn from a study of blood T cell repertoires in COVID-19. Study information: COVID-19 samples from acute and convalescent phases originated in the United States, Italy and Spain.

The CDR3 is made up of 15 amino acids. Germline lookup yields CDR1 SNHLY and CDR2 FYNNEI. V dropped 6 bases and J dropped 4 bases, with 18 bases sitting between them. The sample comprised PBMCs or T cells enriched from blood (not recorded which). The origin of this receptor is a woman under 40 who had been exposed to COVID-19. The chain links TRBV2 to TRBJ2-5, with D maybe TRBD1 (8 bases). The CDR3 nucleotides read TGTGCCAGCAGCCAAATGACAGGGGAGGGAGAGACCCAGTACTTC. It codes for CASSQMTGEGETQYF.